The 17 T cell receptor beta chains below all came from one sample that was sequenced in a study of human T cells and chemical hapten exposure (TCRdb year 2021). Library creation used RACE. TCRdb lists the instrument as NextSeq 500. TCRdb trimmed the raw reads at Q25, called clones with MiXCR and kept productive beta chains. Rows are unified per CDR3 protein, each entry keeping the most common DNA and genes. The sample table records under 50,000 distinct CDR3 sequences; about 4% of these occur just once. The ten largest clones take up approximately 5% of the sample. Explained via the paper, the time point label denotes: healthy volunteer bleed at 6 weeks. Total RNA was extracted from unfractionated whole blood that had been collected in Tempus Blood RNA tubes. The sample comprised whole blood. The receptors were gathered from a human donor in good health. Some clones in this sample may be carry-over from other donors' samples.

At least ten counts were recorded for this clonotype. The V call is TRBV20-1, the J call TRBJ1-2; D might be TRBD1 (6 bases). The CDR3 covers 14 residues. The germline CDR1 and CDR2 sequences are DFQATT and SNEGSKA (reference sequence). The ends were cut back, 3 bases at V and 4 bases at J, with 15 bases in the middle. CDR3: CSARRPGVPYGYTF. Here the CDR3 DNA reads TGCAGTGCTAGGAGGCCAGGGGTCCCCTATGGCTACACCTTC.

At least ten counts were recorded for this clonotype. The chain links TRBV6-4 to TRBJ2-7; D is perhaps TRBD1 (6 bases). This CDR3 region has 13 residues. In germline, CDR1 is MRHNA, CDR2 SNTAGT. V was clipped by 4 bases and J by 4 bases, with 11 bases between them. Here the CDR3 DNA reads TGTGCCAGCAGTGCAACAGGGAAGTACGAGCAGTACTTC. Residues: CASSATGKYEQYF.

This clonotype was seen repeatedly, ten times or more. The CDR3 DNA is TGCAGTGCTATATCGGGACTGTTGAACACTGAAGCTTTCTTT. Protein: CSAISGLLNTEAFF. The chain uses TRBV20-1 and TRBJ1-1; D may be TRBD1 (5 bases). The CDR3 contains 14 residues. Germline V gene data show CDR1 as DFQATT and CDR2 as SNEGSKA (reference sequence). V was pared by 4 bases and J by 0 bases, with 12 bases between.

This clonotype was observed many times. The V and J genes are TRBV4-1 and TRBJ2-6; 9 nucleotides agree with TRBD1. V shed 3 bases and J 2 bases; nucleotides not matched to a gene: 5. This CDR3 has 17 amino acids. CDR1 and CDR2 from the germline V gene are MGHRA and YSYEKL. The CDR3: CASSHAQGATGANVLTF. The CDR3 DNA sequence: TGCGCCAGCAGCCACGCACAGGGGGCTACTGGGGCCAACGTCCTGACTTTC.

This clonotype occurred many times. The chain couples TRBV6-2 or TRBV6-3 to TRBJ2-2; maybe TRBD2 (5 bases). The germline V gene has CDR1 MNHEY and CDR2 SVGEGT. The CDR3 has 16 amino acids. V was cut by 2 bases and J by 5 bases, with 15 bases left in between. The CDR3 spells CASSYREVVGTGELFF. The CDR3, as DNA: TGTGCCAGCAGTTACCGGGAAGTGGTTGGGACCGGGGAGCTGTTTTTT.

The chain employs TRBV4-1 and TRBJ2-7, with D possibly being TRBD2 (6 bases). Trimming cost V 2 bases and J 2 bases, with 13 bases left between them. This CDR3 comprises 15 residues. Per the germline V gene, CDR1 is MGHRA and CDR2 is YSYEKL. The CDR3 loop reads CASSQLGLDPYEQYF. CDR3 DNA: TGCGCCAGCAGCCAACTGGGACTCGACCCCTACGAGCAGTACTTC.

This clonotype has a count of ten or more. This chain joins TRBV27 and TRBJ2-3; D unclear. The CDR3 is made up of 13 amino acids. The germline gives CDR1 MNHEY, CDR2 SMNVEV (reference sequence). With 3 bases removed from V and 3 bases from J, the gap between germline ends came to 7 bases. CDR3 protein: CASSFALTDTQYF. CDR3 coding DNA: TGTGCCAGCAGTTTCGCACTGACAGATACGCAGTATTTT.

This clonotype was seen many times. This chain uses TRBV6-5 with TRBJ2-1; no clear D. The CDR3 length is 14 residues. V was cut by 4 bases and J by 0 bases, with 7 bases left in between. Germline loops: CDR1 MNHEY, CDR2 SVGAGI. CDR3 bases: TGTGCCAGCAGTTTGGAGATCTCCTACAATGAGCAGTTCTTC. It is translated as CASSLEISYNEQFF.

This clonotype was detected a few times. J is TRBJ1-6 and V is TRBV9, with 10 bases lining up with TRBD1. J gave up 14 bases and V 0 bases, and 8 bases lay outside the gene matches. The CDR3 totals 15 residues. Germline lookup yields CDR1 SGDLS and CDR2 YYNGEE. The CDR3 loop reads CASSVEGQGELTLHF. The CDR3, as DNA: TGTGCCAGCAGCGTAGAAGGACAGGGGGAACTCACCCTCCACTTT.

This clonotype was found many times. CDR3 bases: TGTGCCAGCAGGGGATGGAGCGGGGGTGAAGCTTTCTTT. Protein: CASRGWSGGEAFF. The genes are TRBV12-3 or TRBV12-4 and TRBJ1-1, with D possibly matching TRBD1 (5 bases). Trimming removed 6 bases from V and 7 bases from J, with 15 bases in between. CDR3 size: 13 residues.

There are many counts of this clonotype. The V gene is TRBV5-1, the J gene TRBJ2-1; D might be TRBD1 (6 bases). Germline CDR1 and CDR2: SGHRS and YFSETQ. The CDR3 loop spans 15 amino acids. Trimming pared 3 bases from V and 2 bases from J, leaving 12 bases between. The CDR3 loop is CASSSGAGAYNEQFF. The CDR3 bases are TGCGCCAGCAGCTCAGGGGCGGGCGCCTACAATGAGCAGTTCTTC. The full variable domain, completed using reference TRBV5-1 and TRBJ2-1, is KAGVTQTPRYLIKTRGQQVTLSCSPISGHRSVSWYQQTPGQGLQFLFEYFSETQRNKGNFPGRFSGRQFSNSRSEMNVSTLELGDSALYLCASSSGAGAYNEQFFGPGTRLTVL.

The genes are TRBV20-1 and TRBJ1-1, with unresolved D. The V and J ends lost 3 bases and 3 bases respectively, with 14 bases between them. The CDR3 loop spans 14 amino acids. Germline V gives CDR1 DFQATT, CDR2 SNEGSKA (reference sequence). The CDR3 region has the DNA TGCAGTGCTAGGGCCGCCTTATGGGACACTGAAGCTTTCTTT. Encoded protein: CSARAALWDTEAFF.

This clonotype was found a few times. The chain carries TRBV10-3 and TRBJ2-5; 9 positions match TRBD1. Trimming took 8 bases from V and 5 from J; bases not matched to a gene: 9. CDR1 is ENHRY, CDR2 SYGVKD, per germline. This CDR3 region has 14 residues. Here the CDR3 DNA reads TGTGCCATCGGTACACAGGGGGCAGGGGAGACCCAGTACTTC. This codes for CAIGTQGAGETQYF.

This clonotype came up a few times. This chain uses TRBV7-9 with TRBJ1-2; D is possibly TRBD1 (5 bases). CDR3 size: 13 residues. CDR1 is SEHNR and CDR2 is FQNEAQ in the germline V gene (reference sequence). Deletions cut 0 bases from V and 6 bases from J, with 8 bases between. The CDR3 nucleotides are TGTGCCAGCAGCTTAGCAGGGACCCATGGCTACACCTTC. Encoded protein: CASSLAGTHGYTF. The full variable domain, in which reference TRBV7-9 and TRBJ1-2 provide the parts outside the CDR3, is DTGVSQNPRHKITKRGQNVTFRCDPISEHNRLYWYRQTLGQGPEFLTYFQNEAQLEKSRLLSDRFSAERPKGSFSTLEIQRTEQGDSAMYLCASSLAGTHGYTFGSGTRLTVV.

This clonotype was counted at least ten times. V gene TRBV4-1 combines with J gene TRBJ2-1; 11 positions agree with TRBD2. The germline V gene encodes CDR1 MGHRA and CDR2 YSYEKL. The CDR3 loop spans 15 amino acids. After removal of 6 bases from V and 5 bases from J, the junction contained 6 bases not matched to a gene. The DNA of the CDR3 is TGCGCCAGCAGGCGCCTAGCGGGAGGTCACAATGAGCAGTTCTTC. As protein: CASRRLAGGHNEQFF.

This clonotype is categorized as medium-sized. The J gene is TRBJ2-2, the V gene TRBV12-3 or TRBV12-4, with D possibly matching TRBD1 (5 bases). This CDR3 spans 12 amino acids. The V end lost 8 bases, the J end lost 6 bases, and 10 bases lay between the germline ends. The CDR3 here is CASLWGPGELFF. In DNA form, the CDR3 reads TGTGCCAGCTTGTGGGGCCCCGGGGAGCTGTTTTTT.

This clonotype was recorded at least ten times. The rearrangement joins TRBV4-1 to TRBJ2-7; 9 bases line up with TRBD1. The CDR3 runs 15 residues. CDR1 is MGHRA, CDR2 YSYEKL, per germline. Losses at the gene ends were 1 base for V and 2 bases for J; bases not matched to a gene: 3. In nucleotides, the CDR3 is TGCGCCAGCAGCCAAGGGACAGGGGAGCCCTACGAGCAGTACTTC. It is translated as CASSQGTGEPYEQYF.